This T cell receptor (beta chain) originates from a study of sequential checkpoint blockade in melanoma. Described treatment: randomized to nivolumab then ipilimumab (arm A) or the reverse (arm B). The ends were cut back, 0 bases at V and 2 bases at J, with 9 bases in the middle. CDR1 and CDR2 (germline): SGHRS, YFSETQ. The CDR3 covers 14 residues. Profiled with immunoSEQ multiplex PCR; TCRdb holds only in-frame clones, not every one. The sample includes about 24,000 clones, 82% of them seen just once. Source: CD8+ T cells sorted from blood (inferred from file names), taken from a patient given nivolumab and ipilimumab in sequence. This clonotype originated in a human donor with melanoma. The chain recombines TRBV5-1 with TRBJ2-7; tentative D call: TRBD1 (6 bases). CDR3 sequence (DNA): TGCGCCAGCAGCTTGGTAGGACAGACCTACGAGCAGTACTTC. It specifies CASSLVGQTYEQYF.